This T cell receptor (beta chain) is from a study of early T cells in non-severe SARS-CoV-2 infection. About the research overall: With bulk RNA from unsorted whole blood as input, sequencing yielded unpaired chains. Notes on the study in general: VDJdb-based matching was biased toward anti-spike CD8 responses and missed private and CD4 specificities.

There are a few counts of this clonotype. Its target is unknown. Researchers tagged individual cDNA molecules with unique molecular identifiers. TCRdb re-derived calls from the 5' RACE reads in MiXCR, one entry per CDR3 protein. The repertoire holds over 50,000 distinct CDR3 sequences, with around 14% as singletons. J lost 5 bases, V lost 0 bases, and 4 bases had no gene match. Looked up from germline, CDR1 is SGHRS and CDR2 is YFSETQ. There are 15 residues in the CDR3. The chain recombines TRBV5-1 with TRBJ2-5; 10 nucleotides align to TRBD1. The sample here was whole blood, taken at baseline. This clonotype originated in an adult who was a healthcare worker with PCR-confirmed SARS-CoV-2 infection or an uninfected control (not recorded which). In nucleotides, the CDR3 is TGCGCCAGCAGCTTGGCCGGGACAGGGGAGGAGACCCAGTACTTC. Translated: CASSLAGTGEETQYF.